Each of the 12 T cell receptor beta chains below was sequenced from the same sample in a study of shared clonotypes between healthy human individuals. Profiling relied on immunoSEQ multiplex PCR, and the TCRdb table lists in-frame clones only, not all of them. The sample records about 1 million clones, about 77% being singletons. Input material: memory CD4+ T cells sorted from blood. Subset: CD45RA-negative fraction. These receptors all stem from a man between 18 and 35 years old in good health.

J is TRBJ1-6 and V is TRBV19; D is unclear. Germline V lookup: CDR1 LNHDA, CDR2 SQIVND (reference sequence). Trimming pared 2 bases from V and 4 bases from J, leaving 12 bases between. This CDR3 is 16 amino acids long. The CDR3 sequence is CASSITLWEYNSPLHF. In DNA form, the CDR3 reads TGTGCCAGTAGTATAACCCTATGGGAGTATAATTCACCCCTCCACTTT.

This chain uses TRBV7-9 with TRBJ2-7; no reliable D call. The germline V gene has CDR1 SEHNR and CDR2 FQNEAQ (reference sequence). V was clipped by 5 bases and J by 5 bases, with 7 bases between them. The CDR3 extends over 11 amino acids. CDR3 nucleotide sequence: TGTGCCAGCAGCCGTACAGACGAGCAGTACTTC. Residues: CASSRTDEQYF.

This clone was seen repeatedly, ten times or more. V is TRBV14 and J is TRBJ2-5, with D possibly being TRBD2 (6 bases). This CDR3 region has 10 residues. CDR1 and CDR2 (germline): SGHDN, FVKESK. CDR3 sequence: CVAGRETQYF. CDR3 DNA: TGTGTGGCGGGGAGGGAGACCCAGTACTTC.

V usage is TRBV5-6 and J usage is TRBJ1-2, with D possibly being TRBD1 (5 bases). The CDR3 is 16 amino acids. V lost 7 bases and J 5 bases, leaving 24 bases between the germline ends. Germline V gene data show CDR1 as SGHDT and CDR2 as YYEEEE. Here the CDR3 DNA reads TGTGCCAGCGGTACAGCTATATCGGGGCCCGGTTATGGCTACACCTTC. Translating gives CASGTAISGPGYGYTF.

The rearrangement links TRBV6-5 to TRBJ1-6; D is unclear. Trimming removed 7 bases at V and 7 bases at J, with 17 bases between. CDR3 size: 15 residues. CDR1 is MNHEY and CDR2 is SVGAGI in the germline V gene. CDR3 sequence (DNA): TGTGCCAGCACTCTAGGACGGAGCCGGAATTCACCCCTCCACTTT. Translating it yields CASTLGRSRNSPLHF.

J is TRBJ2-1 and V is TRBV25-1; 8 nucleotides line up with TRBD1. CDR3 length: 16 amino acids. CDR1 and CDR2 from the germline V gene are MGHDK and SYGVNS. The V and J ends lost 2 bases and 5 bases, in that order; junction bases with no gene match: 8. This CDR3 reads CASSEGTGFIDNEQFF. The CDR3 DNA is TGTGCCAGCAGTGAAGGGACAGGATTTATTGACAATGAGCAGTTCTTC.

This sequence joins TRBV29-1 and TRBJ1-1; the match to TRBD1 covers 7 bases. Germline CDR1 and CDR2: SQVTM and ANQGSEA. The V gene end was trimmed by 6 bases and the J gene end by 5 bases; junction bases not matched to a gene: 9. This CDR3 has 13 amino acids. The CDR3 DNA follows: TGCAGCGTCGCCGGGACAGTAGAAACTGAAGCTTTCTTT. Protein sequence: CSVAGTVETEAFF.

The chain links TRBV19 to TRBJ2-7; TRBD1 matches 7 bases. This CDR3 is 14 amino acids long. V shed 6 bases and J 2 bases; nucleotides not matched to a gene: 7. Looked up from germline, CDR1 is LNHDA and CDR2 is SQIVND (reference sequence). The CDR3 here is CASRMTGSTYEQYF. CDR3 coding DNA: TGTGCCAGTAGGATGACAGGGAGTACCTACGAGCAGTACTTC.

CDR3 sequence: CASSPGNRASEQYF. CDR3 nucleotide sequence: TGTGCCAGCAGCCCTGGGAACAGGGCGTCCGAGCAGTACTTC. The chain employs TRBV6-6 and TRBJ2-5, with D perhaps matching TRBD1 (6 bases). The end of the DNA fits TRBJ2-7 better, so the J call may be wrong. Germline V gene lookup returns CDR1 MNHNY and CDR2 SVGAGI (reference sequence). The CDR3 sequence is 14 residues long.

As for this clone: Other DNA variants within this sample encode the same CDR3. This chain connects TRBV5-1 to TRBJ1-1; D not resolved. This CDR3 region has 13 residues. The V gene's germline CDR1 is SGHRS and CDR2 YFSETQ. V was cut by 0 bases and J by 2 bases, with 5 bases left in between. The CDR3 DNA reads TGCGCCAGCAGCTTGGCCCTTAACACTGAAGCTTTCTTT. It is translated as CASSLALNTEAFF.

This clone appeared a few times. This chain connects TRBV5-1 to TRBJ1-6; TRBD1 might be the D (6 bases). This CDR3 comprises 14 residues. V was clipped by 5 bases and J by 11 bases, with 17 bases between them. The germline gives CDR1 SGHRS, CDR2 YFSETQ. CDR3 DNA sequence: TGCGCCAGCAGTTTACAGGGTAGCGGCGCACCCCTCCACTTT. Amino acid sequence: CASSLQGSGAPLHF.

The chain carries TRBV27 and TRBJ2-1; 9 nucleotides line up with TRBD2. With 2 bases clipped from V and 1 base from J, the junction kept 9 bases outside the gene matches. This CDR3 has 18 residues. Germline V gives CDR1 MNHEY, CDR2 SMNVEV (reference sequence). The CDR3, as DNA: TGTGCCAGCAGTTTAAAGGGGTCTAGCGGGACTTCCTACAATGAGCAGTTCTTC. It is translated as CASSLKGSSGTSYNEQFF.